This T cell receptor (beta chain) was recorded in a study of cytomegalovirus exposure and HLA in healthy donors. Study results and limitations: Most sequenced TCRs were rare (though some public TCRs occurred in many donors).

This clone was seen only once. The antigen remains undetermined. This PCR relied on a set of 60 Vbeta primers and 13 Jbeta primers. Assay: immunoSEQ multiplex PCR; the TCRdb copy retains only in-frame clones and omits some. Of around 180,000 clones in the sample, around four fifths were seen once. The V gene's germline CDR1 is KGHSH and CDR2 LQKENI. The length of the CDR3 is 15 residues. V lost 2 bases, J lost 3 bases, and 8 bases lay in between. Source material: PBMCs. The clonotype was recovered from a boy between 2 and 10 years old in good health and CMV-seronegative. The rearrangement uses TRBV18 and TRBJ1-6; D may be TRBD1 (6 bases). The CDR3 nucleotides are TGTGCCAGCTCACCAGAGACAGGCTATAATTCACCCCTCCACTTT. Protein sequence: CASSPETGYNSPLHF.